The sample holds many counts of the clone carrying this TCR beta chain. Its antigen is not known. V lost 4 bases to trimming and J lost 4 bases, with 13 bases between them. The CDR3 extends over 14 amino acids. Germline CDR1 reads SGHRS; CDR2 reads YFSETQ. These data come from a study of T-cell reconstitution after alpha-beta-depleted transplantation in children. Researchers prepared the TCRbeta library using unique molecular identifiers, the study reports. TCRdb recomputed calls from the PCR reads with MiXCR, one row per CDR3 protein. This sample has about 98,000 distinct CDR3 sequences, with roughly a quarter found just once. Study observations and caveats: The high TCRbeta diversity at day 60 in some patients came from surviving recipient T cells and thymic progenitors. There were reportedly several hundred expanded graft clones from which alpha-beta T cells came about two months after transplant. After one year, T-cell counts and TCRbeta diversity mostly came from new T cells.

The clonotype originates from a boy between 2 and 10 years old with acute lymphoblastic leukemia, due to receive a stem cell transplant. Sequencing was performed on PBMCs, taken before TCRalphabeta/CD19-depleted stem cell transplant. The chain carries TRBV5-1 and TRBJ2-3; unclear D gene. CDR3 sequence: CASSPSPPADTQYF. CDR3 in DNA: TGCGCCAGCAGCCCGAGCCCCCCGGCAGATACGCAGTATTTT.